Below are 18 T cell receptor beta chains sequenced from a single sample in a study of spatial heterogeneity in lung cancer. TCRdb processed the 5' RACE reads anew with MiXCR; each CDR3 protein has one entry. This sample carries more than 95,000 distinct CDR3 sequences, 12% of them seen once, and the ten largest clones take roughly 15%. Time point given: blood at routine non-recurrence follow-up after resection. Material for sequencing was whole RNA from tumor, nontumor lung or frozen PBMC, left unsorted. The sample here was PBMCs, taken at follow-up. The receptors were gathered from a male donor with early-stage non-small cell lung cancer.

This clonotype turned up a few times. CDR3 DNA sequence: TGTGCCAGCACCCCCGTTGGGACAGGGGTTACTGGGGCCAACGTCCTGACTTTC. It specifies CASTPVGTGVTGANVLTF. The J gene is TRBJ2-6, the V gene TRBV5-6, with TRBD1 matching over 10 bases. Trimming at V came to 6 bases and at J to 2 bases, leaving 11 bases not matched to a gene. Germline V gene data show CDR1 as SGHDT and CDR2 as YYEEEE. The CDR3 runs to 18 residues. The full variable domain, its missing parts supplied by reference TRBV5-6 and TRBJ2-6, is DAGVTQSPTHLIKTRGQQVTLRCSPKSGHDTVSWYQQALGQGPQFIFQYYEEEERQRGNFPDRFSGHQFPNYSSELNVNALLLGDSALYLCASTPVGTGVTGANVLTFGAGSRLTVL.

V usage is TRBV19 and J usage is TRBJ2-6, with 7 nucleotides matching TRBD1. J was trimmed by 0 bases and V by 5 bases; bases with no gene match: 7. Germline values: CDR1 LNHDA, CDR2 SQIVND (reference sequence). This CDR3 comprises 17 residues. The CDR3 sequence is CASSPATGNSGANVLTF. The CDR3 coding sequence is TGTGCCAGTAGTCCAGCGACAGGGAACTCTGGGGCCAACGTCCTGACTTTC.

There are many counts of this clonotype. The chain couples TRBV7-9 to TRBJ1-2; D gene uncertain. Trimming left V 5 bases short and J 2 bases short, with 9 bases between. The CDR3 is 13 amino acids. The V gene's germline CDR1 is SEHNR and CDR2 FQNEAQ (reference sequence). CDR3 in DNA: TGTGCCAGCAGCCTCCCGGCCAACTATGGCTACACCTTC. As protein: CASSLPANYGYTF.

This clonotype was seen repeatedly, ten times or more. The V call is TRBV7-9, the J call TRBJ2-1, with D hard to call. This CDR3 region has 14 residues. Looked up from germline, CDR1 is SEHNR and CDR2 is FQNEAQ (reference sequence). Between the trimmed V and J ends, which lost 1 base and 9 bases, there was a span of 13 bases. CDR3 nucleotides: TGTGCCAGCAGCTTAGACCGCTCTTCGGGTGAGCAGTTCTTC. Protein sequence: CASSLDRSSGEQFF.

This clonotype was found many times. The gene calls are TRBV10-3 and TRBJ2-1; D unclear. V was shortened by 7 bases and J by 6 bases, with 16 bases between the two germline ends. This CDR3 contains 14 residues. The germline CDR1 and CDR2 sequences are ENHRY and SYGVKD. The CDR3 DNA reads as TGTGCCATCAAGATGGCAGGAAAGAGCAATGAGCAGTTCTTC. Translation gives CAIKMAGKSNEQFF.

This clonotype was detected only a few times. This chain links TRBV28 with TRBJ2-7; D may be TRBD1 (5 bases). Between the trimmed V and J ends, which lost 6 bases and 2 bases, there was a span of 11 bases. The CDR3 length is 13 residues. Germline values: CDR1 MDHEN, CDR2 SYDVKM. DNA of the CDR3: TGTGCCAGCAGGTTGACAGCTACCTACGAGCAGTACTTC. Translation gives CASRLTATYEQYF.

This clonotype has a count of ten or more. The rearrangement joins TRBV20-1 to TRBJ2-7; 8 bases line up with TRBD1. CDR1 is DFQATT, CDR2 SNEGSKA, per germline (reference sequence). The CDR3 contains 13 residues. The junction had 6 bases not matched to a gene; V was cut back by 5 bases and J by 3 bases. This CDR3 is CSAASGQGYEQYF. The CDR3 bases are TGCAGTGCTGCTTCAGGACAGGGCTACGAGCAGTACTTC.

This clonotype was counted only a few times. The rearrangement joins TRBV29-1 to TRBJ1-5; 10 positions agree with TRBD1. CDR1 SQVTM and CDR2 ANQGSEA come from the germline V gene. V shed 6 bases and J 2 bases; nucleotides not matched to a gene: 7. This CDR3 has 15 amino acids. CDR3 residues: CSVGTGVAGNQPQHF. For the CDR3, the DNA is TGCAGCGTCGGGACAGGGGTTGCAGGCAATCAGCCCCAGCATTTT.

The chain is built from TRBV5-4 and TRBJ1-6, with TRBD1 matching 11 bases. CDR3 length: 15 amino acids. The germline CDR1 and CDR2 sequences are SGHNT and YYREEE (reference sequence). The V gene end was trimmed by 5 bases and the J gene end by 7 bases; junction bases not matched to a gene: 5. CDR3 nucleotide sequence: TGTGCCAGCAGTAATGGACAGGGGGCGAATTCACCCCTCCACTTT. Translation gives CASSNGQGANSPLHF.

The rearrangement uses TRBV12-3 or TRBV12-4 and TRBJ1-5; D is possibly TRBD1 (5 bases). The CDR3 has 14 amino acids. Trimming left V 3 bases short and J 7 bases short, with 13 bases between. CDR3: CASSFDQRGQPQHF. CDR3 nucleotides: TGTGCCAGCAGTTTTGATCAGAGGGGCCAGCCCCAGCATTTT.

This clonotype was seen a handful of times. The CDR3 DNA reads as TGTGCCAGCAGCTTAGAGCAGGCTCTACTCACAGATACGCAGTATTTT. It specifies CASSLEQALLTDTQYF. The V and J genes are TRBV11-2 and TRBJ2-3; D not resolved. Trimming shortened V by 0 bases and J by 2 bases, and 12 bases separated the two germline ends. The CDR3 contains 16 residues. Germline lookup yields CDR1 SGHAT and CDR2 FQNNGV. Full variable domain (rest looked up from reference TRBV11-2 and TRBJ2-3): EAGVAQSPRYKIIEKRQSVAFWCNPISGHATLYWYQQILGQGPKLLIQFQNNGVVDDSQLPKDRFSAERLKGVDSTLKIQPAKLEDSAVYLCASSLEQALLTDTQYFGPGTRLTVL.

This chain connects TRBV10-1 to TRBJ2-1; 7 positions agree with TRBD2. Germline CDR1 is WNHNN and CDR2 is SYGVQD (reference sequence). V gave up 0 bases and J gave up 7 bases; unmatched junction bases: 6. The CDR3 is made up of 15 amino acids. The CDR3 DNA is TGCGCCAGCAGTGAGTCCGGGGGGTTTGGGAATGAGCAGTTCTTC. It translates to CASSESGGFGNEQFF.

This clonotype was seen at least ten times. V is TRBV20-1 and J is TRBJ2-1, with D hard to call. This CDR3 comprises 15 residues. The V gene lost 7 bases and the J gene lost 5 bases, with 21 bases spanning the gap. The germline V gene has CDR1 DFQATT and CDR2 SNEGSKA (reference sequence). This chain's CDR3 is CSVENVIYRDNEQFF. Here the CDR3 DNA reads TGCAGTGTGGAGAATGTTATTTATAGGGACAATGAGCAGTTCTTC.

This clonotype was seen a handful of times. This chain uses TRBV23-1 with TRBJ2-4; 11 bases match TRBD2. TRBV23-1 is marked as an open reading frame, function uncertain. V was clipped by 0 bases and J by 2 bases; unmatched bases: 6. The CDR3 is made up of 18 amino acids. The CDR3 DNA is TGCGCCAGCAGTCAATCGCGAGGGACTAGCGGAACCAAAAACATTCAGTACTTC. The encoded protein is CASSQSRGTSGTKNIQYF.

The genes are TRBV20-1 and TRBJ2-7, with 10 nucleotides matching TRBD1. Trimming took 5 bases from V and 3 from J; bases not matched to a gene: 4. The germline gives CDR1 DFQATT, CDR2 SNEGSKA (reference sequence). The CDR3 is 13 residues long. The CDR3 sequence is CSAPGQGNYEQYF. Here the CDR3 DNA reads TGCAGTGCTCCGGGACAGGGGAACTACGAGCAGTACTTC.

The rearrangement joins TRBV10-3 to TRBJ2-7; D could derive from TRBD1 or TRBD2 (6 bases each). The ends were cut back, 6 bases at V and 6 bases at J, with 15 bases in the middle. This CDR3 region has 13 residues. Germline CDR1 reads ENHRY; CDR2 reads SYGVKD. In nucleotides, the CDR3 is TGTGCCATCAGCCAGGGGTCGGAGGGCGAGCAGTACTTC. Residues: CAISQGSEGEQYF.

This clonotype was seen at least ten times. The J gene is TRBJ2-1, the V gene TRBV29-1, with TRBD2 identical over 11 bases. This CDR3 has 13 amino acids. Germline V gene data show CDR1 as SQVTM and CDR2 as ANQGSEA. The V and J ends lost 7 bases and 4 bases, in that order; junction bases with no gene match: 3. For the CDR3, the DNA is TGCAGCGCTCTAGCGGGGGGTTACAATGAGCAGTTCTTC. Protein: CSALAGGYNEQFF.

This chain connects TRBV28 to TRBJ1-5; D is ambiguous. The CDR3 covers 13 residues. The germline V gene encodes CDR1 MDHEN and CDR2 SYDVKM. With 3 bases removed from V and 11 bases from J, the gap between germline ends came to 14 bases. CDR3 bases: TGTGCCAGCAGTTTGTCCAGCCCCCCGGCCCAGCATTTT. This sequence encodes CASSLSSPPAQHF.